Shown below are 5 T cell receptor beta chains from a single sample sequenced in a study of cytomegalovirus exposure and HLA in healthy donors. PCR involved 60 Vbeta and 13 Jbeta primers. Sequenced by immunoSEQ multiplex PCR; TCRdb stores in-frame clones only, minus some. The table lists about 140,000 clones, 70% of them singletons, with approximately 1.6% in the top ten. The specimen sequenced was PBMCs. The receptors come from a woman under 40 in good health and CMV-seronegative.

V and J are TRBV28 and TRBJ2-3; 11 bases line up with TRBD1. Germline loops: CDR1 MDHEN, CDR2 SYDVKM. Losses at the gene ends were 3 bases for V and 0 bases for J; bases not matched to a gene: 11. The CDR3 loop spans 19 amino acids. In nucleotides, the CDR3 is TGTGCCAGCAGTTTGGCTGTTGTCCGGGACAGGGGGAGCACAGATACGCAGTATTTT. This gives the protein CASSLAVVRDRGSTDTQYF.

V is TRBV7-9 and J is TRBJ1-3; D is ambiguous. The CDR3 totals 16 residues. Trimming removed 4 bases at V and 0 bases at J, with 13 bases between. Germline CDR1 is SEHNR and CDR2 is FQNEAQ (reference sequence). The CDR3 loop is CASSWRKADSGNTIYF. CDR3 bases: TGTGCCAGCAGCTGGAGGAAGGCCGACTCTGGAAACACCATATATTTT. The complete variable domain, with remaining parts taken from reference TRBV7-9 and TRBJ1-3, reads DTGVSQNPRHKITKRGQNVTFRCDPISEHNRLYWYRQTLGQGPEFLTYFQNEAQLEKSRLLSDRFSAERPKGSFSTLEIQRTEQGDSAMYLCASSWRKADSGNTIYFGEGSWLTVV.

This chain uses TRBV10-3 with TRBJ1-2, with TRBD1 matching 8 bases. This CDR3 spans 12 amino acids. The germline gives CDR1 ENHRY, CDR2 SYGVKD. With 3 bases clipped from V and 6 bases from J, the junction kept 0 bases outside the gene matches. CDR3 in DNA: TGTGCCATCAGTGAACAGGGGGATGGCTACACCTTC. Its protein is CAISEQGDGYTF.

This clone was detected a few times. The CDR3 here is CAWSDRGDQPQHF. The CDR3 nucleotides are TGTGCCTGGAGTGACAGGGGGGATCAGCCCCAGCATTTT. This chain joins TRBV30 and TRBJ1-5; the match to TRBD1 covers 8 bases. V was pared by 1 base and J by 5 bases, with 1 base of the junction left unmatched. The CDR3 has 13 residues. Germline CDR1 reads GTSNPN; CDR2 reads SVGIG (reference sequence).

The rearrangement links TRBV11-2 to TRBJ1-2, with a possible D match to TRBD1 (5 bases). The germline V gene encodes CDR1 SGHAT and CDR2 FQNNGV. V was clipped by 1 base and J by 0 bases, with 9 bases between them. The CDR3 sequence is 15 residues long. The CDR3 reads CASSLAGLANYGYTF. The DNA of the CDR3 is TGTGCCAGCAGCTTAGCAGGGCTAGCTAACTATGGCTACACCTTC.